This T cell receptor beta chain was observed in a study of blood T cell repertoires in COVID-19. The CDR3 has 15 residues. CDR1 and CDR2 (germline): SGHRS, YFSETQ. After removal of 0 bases from V and 5 bases from J, the junction contained 3 bases not matched to a gene. In the source study's methods: Counts of nucleated cells, estimated from reference gene primer amplification, were obtained. The protocol was immunoSEQ multiplex PCR, while the TCRdb copy is restricted to in-frame clones and leaves out a portion. V and J calls and clone size are as listed in that table; D and trimming were resolved from the DNA. Among some 49,000 clones listed, 65% to 90% were seen once.

The sample consisted of peripheral blood. The chain has TRBV5-1 and TRBJ2-7, with 12 bases that match TRBD1. The receptor was derived from a woman aged 60-75 years with acute or convalescent COVID-19. In DNA, the CDR3 is TGCGCCAGCAGCTTGGGGGGACAGGGGGCTCACGAGCAGTACTTC. Amino acid sequence: CASSLGGQGAHEQYF.